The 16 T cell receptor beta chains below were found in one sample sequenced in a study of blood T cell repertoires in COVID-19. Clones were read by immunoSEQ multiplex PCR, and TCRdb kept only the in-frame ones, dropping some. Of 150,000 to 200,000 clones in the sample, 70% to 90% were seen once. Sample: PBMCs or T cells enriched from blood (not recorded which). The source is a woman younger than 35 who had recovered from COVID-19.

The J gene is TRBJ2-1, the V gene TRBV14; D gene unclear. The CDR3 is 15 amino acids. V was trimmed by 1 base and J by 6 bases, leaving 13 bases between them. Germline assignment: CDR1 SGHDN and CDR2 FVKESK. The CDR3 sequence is CASSQASNHSNEQFF. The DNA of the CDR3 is TGTGCCAGCAGCCAAGCGTCTAATCACAGCAATGAGCAGTTCTTC.

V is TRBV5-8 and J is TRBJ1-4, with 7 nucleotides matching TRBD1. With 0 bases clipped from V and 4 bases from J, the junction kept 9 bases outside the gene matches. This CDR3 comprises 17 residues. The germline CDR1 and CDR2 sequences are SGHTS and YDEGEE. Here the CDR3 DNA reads TGTGCCAGCAGCTTGGTACAGGTGACAGGGCTTAATGAAAAACTGTTTTTT. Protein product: CASSLVQVTGLNEKLFF.

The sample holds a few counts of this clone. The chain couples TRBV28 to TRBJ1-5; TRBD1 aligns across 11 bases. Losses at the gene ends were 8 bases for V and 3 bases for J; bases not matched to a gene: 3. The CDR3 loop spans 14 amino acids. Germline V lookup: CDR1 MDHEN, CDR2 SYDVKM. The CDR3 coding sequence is TGTGCCAGCGGGGACAGGGGGTTCAATCAGCCCCAGCATTTT. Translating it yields CASGDRGFNQPQHF.

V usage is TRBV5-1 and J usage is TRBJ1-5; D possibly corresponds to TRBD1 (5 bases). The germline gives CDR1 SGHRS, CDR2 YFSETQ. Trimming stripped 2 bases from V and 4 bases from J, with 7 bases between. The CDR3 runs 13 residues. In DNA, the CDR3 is TGCGCCAGCAGCTTAGGGGAAAATCAGCCCCAGCATTTT. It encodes CASSLGENQPQHF. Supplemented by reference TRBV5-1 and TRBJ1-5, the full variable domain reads KAGVTQTPRYLIKTRGQQVTLSCSPISGHRSVSWYQQTPGQGLQFLFEYFSETQRNKGNFPGRFSGRQFSNSRSEMNVSTLELGDSALYLCASSLGENQPQHFGDGTRLSIL.

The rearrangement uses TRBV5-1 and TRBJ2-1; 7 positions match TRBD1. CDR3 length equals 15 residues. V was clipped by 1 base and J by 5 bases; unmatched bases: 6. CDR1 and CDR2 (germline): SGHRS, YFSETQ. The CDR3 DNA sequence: TGCGCCAGCAGCTTGACGGGACAGACGGACAATGAGCAGTTCTTC. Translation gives CASSLTGQTDNEQFF. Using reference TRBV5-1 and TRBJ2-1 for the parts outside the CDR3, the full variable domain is KAGVTQTPRYLIKTRGQQVTLSCSPISGHRSVSWYQQTPGQGLQFLFEYFSETQRNKGNFPGRFSGRQFSNSRSEMNVSTLELGDSALYLCASSLTGQTDNEQFFGPGTRLTVL.

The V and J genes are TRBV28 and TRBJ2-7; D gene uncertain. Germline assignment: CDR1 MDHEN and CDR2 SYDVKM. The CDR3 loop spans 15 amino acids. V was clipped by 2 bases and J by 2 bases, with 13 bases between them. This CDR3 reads CASSLDLAGTYEQYF. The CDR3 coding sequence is TGTGCCAGCAGTTTAGATTTGGCAGGCACCTACGAGCAGTACTTC.

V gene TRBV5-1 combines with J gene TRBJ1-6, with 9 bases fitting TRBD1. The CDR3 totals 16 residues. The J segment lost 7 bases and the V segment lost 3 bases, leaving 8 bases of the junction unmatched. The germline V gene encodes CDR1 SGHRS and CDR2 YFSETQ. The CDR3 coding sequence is TGCGCCAGCAGCTCGCCCCGACAGGGGGTCAATTCACCCCTCCACTTT. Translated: CASSSPRQGVNSPLHF.

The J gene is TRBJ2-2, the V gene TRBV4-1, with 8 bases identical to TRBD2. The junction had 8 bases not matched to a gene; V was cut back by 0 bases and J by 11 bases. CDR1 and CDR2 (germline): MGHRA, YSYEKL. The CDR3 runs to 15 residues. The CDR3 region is CASSQEGAGEVELFF. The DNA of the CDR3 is TGCGCCAGCAGCCAAGAGGGAGCGGGAGAGGTCGAGCTGTTTTTT.

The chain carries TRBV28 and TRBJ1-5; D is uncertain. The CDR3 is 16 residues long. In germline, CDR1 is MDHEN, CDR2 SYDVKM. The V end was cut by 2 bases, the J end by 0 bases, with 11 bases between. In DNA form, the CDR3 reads TGTGCCAGCAGTTTAAATGTCGGGGTTAGCAATCAGCCCCAGCATTTT. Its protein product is CASSLNVGVSNQPQHF. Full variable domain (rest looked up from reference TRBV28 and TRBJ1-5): DVKVTQSSRYLVKRTGEKVFLECVQDMDHENMFWYRQDPGLGLRLIYFSYDVKMKEKGDIPEGYSVSREKKERFSLILESASTNQTSMYLCASSLNVGVSNQPQHFGDGTRLSIL.

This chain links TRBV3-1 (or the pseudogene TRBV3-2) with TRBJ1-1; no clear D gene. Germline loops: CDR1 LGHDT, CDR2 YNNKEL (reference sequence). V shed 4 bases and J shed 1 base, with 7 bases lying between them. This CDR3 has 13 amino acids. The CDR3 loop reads CASSPRGNTEAFF. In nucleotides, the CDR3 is TGTGCCAGCAGCCCTCGGGGGAACACTGAAGCTTTCTTT.

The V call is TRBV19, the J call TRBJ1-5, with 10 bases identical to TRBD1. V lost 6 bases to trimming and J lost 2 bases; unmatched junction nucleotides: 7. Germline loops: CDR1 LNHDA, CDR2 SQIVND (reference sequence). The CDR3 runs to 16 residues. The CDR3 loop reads CASRLGQGDGNQPQHF. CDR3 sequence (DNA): TGTGCCAGTAGATTAGGACAGGGGGACGGCAATCAGCCCCAGCATTTT.

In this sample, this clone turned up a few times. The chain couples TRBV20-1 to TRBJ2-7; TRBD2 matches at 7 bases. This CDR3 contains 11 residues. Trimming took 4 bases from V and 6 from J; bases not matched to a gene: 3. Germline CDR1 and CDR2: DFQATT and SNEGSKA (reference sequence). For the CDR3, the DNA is TGCAGTGCTACGTGGGGGGGCGAGCAGTACTTC. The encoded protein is CSATWGGEQYF.

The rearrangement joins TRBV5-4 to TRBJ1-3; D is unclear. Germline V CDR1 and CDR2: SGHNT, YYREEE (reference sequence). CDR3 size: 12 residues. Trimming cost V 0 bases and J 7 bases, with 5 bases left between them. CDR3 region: CASSLDSNTIYF. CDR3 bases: TGTGCCAGCAGCTTGGACAGTAACACCATATATTTT.

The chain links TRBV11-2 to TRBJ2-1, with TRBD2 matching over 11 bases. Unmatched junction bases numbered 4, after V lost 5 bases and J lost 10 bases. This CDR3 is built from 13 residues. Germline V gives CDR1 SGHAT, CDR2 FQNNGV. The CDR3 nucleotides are TGTGCCAGCAGCCCCCGGACTAGCGGGGAGCAGTTCTTC. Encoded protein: CASSPRTSGEQFF.

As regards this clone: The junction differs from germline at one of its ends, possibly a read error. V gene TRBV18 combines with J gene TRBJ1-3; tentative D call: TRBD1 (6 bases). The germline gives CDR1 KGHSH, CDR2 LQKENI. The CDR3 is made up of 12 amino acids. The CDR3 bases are TGTGCCAGCTCACCCGAACCGGGACACGGGGATTTT. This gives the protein CASSPEPGHGDF. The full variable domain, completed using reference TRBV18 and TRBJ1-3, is NAGVMQNPRHLVRRRGQEARLRCSPMKGHSHVYWYRQLPEEGLKFMVYLQKENIIDESGMPKERFSAEFPKEGPSILRIQQVVRGDSAAYFCASSPEPGHGDFGEGSWLTVV.

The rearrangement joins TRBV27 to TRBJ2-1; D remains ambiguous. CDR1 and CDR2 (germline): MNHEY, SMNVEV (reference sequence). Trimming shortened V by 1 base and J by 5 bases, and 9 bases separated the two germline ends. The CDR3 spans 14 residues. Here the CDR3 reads CASSLLGGNNEQFF. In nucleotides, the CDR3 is TGTGCCAGCAGTTTATTAGGCGGAAACAATGAGCAGTTCTTC.